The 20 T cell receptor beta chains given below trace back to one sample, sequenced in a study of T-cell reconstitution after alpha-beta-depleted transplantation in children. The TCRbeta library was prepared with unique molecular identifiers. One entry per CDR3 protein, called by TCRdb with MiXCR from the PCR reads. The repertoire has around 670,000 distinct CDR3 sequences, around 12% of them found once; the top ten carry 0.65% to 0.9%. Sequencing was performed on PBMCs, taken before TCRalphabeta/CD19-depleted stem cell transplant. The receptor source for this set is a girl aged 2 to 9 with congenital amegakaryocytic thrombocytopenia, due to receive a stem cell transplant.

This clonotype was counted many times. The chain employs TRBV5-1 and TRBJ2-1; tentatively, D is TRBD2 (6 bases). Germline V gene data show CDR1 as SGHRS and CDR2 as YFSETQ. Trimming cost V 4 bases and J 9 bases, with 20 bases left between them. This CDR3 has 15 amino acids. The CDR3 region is CASSDGTGLDLEQFF. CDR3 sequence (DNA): TGCGCCAGCAGCGACGGGACGGGACTCGATCTTGAGCAGTTCTTC.

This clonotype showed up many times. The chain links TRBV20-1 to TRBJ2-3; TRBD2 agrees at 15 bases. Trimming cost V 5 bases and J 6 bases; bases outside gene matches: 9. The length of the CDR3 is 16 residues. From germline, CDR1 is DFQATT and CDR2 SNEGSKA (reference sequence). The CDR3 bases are TGCAGTGCTCACCCCGGGACTAGCGGGAGGCCGGATACGCAGTATTTT. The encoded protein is CSAHPGTSGRPDTQYF.

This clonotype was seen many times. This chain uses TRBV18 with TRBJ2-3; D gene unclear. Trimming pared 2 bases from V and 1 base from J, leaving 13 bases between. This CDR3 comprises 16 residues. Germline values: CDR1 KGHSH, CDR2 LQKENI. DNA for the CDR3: TGTGCCAGCTCACCATATCGACTCCGGGGCACAGATACGCAGTATTTT. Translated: CASSPYRLRGTDTQYF.

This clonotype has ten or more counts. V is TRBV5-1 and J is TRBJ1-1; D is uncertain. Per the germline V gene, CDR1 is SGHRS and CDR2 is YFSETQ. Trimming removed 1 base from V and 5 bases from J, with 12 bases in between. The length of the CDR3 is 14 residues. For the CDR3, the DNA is TGCGCCAGCAGCTTGATTCGGGGAGGGACTGAAGCTTTCTTT. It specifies CASSLIRGGTEAFF.

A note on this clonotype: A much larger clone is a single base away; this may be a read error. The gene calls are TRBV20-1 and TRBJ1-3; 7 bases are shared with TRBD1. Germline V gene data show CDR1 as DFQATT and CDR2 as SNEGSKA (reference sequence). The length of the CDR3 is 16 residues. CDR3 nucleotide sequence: TGCAGTGCTACCAACAGGGGAAAAATTGGTGGAAACACCATATTTTTT. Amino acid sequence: CSATNRGKIGGNTIFF.

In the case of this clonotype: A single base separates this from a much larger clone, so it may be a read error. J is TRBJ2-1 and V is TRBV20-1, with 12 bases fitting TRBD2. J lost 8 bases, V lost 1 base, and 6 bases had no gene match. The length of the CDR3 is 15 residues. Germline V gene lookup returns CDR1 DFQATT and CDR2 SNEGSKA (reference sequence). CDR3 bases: TGCAGTGCTAGAGGTTCTAGCGGGAGGGTAGATGAGCAGTTCTTC. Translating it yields CSARGSSGRVDEQFF.

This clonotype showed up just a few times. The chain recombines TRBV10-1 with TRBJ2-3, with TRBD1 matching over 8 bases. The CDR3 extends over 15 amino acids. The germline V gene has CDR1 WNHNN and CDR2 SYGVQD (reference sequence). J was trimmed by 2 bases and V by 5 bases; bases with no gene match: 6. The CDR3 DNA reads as TGCGCCAGCAGTAATGGACAGGGAGACACAGATACGCAGTATTTT. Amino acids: CASSNGQGDTDTQYF.

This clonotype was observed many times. The DNA of the CDR3 is TGCAGCGTACTGGAGTCCTCGGATGAAAAACTGTTTTTT. It encodes CSVLESSDEKLFF. This sequence joins TRBV29-1 and TRBJ1-4; D remains unclear. CDR1 SQVTM and CDR2 ANQGSEA come from the germline V gene. The V end was cut by 6 bases, the J end by 6 bases, with 14 bases between. CDR3 length equals 13 residues.

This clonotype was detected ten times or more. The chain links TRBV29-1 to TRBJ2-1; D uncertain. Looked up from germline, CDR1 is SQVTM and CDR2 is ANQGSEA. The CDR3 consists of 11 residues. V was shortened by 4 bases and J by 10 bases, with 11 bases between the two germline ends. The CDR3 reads CSVGRKWEQFF. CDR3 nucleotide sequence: TGCAGCGTTGGCCGCAAGTGGGAGCAGTTCTTC.

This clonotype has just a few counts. DNA of the CDR3: TGCAGCGTTGTTGGGGCAGCGGGAGGAAGTTCCTACGAGCAGTACTTC. This gives the protein CSVVGAAGGSSYEQYF. The rearrangement joins TRBV29-1 to TRBJ2-7, with 9 bases identical to TRBD2. Germline CDR1 and CDR2: SQVTM and ANQGSEA. The CDR3 has 16 residues. The V gene end was trimmed by 4 bases and the J gene end by 1 base; junction bases not matched to a gene: 11.

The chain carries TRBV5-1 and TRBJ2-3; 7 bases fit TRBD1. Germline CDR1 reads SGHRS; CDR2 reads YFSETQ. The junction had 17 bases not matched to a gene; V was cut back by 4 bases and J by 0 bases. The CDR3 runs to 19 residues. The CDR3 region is CASSSTGTAISFSTDTQYF. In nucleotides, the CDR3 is TGCGCCAGCAGCAGTACCGGGACAGCCATCAGCTTTAGCACAGATACGCAGTATTTT. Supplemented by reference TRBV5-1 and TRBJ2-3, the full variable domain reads KAGVTQTPRYLIKTRGQQVTLSCSPISGHRSVSWYQQTPGQGLQFLFEYFSETQRNKGNFPGRFSGRQFSNSRSEMNVSTLELGDSALYLCASSSTGTAISFSTDTQYFGPGTRLTVL.

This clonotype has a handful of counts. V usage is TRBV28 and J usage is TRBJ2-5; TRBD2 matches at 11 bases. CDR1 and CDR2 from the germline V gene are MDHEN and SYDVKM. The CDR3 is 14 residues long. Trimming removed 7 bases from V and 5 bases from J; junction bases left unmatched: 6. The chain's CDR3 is CASKEGLAVETQYF. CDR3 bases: TGTGCCAGCAAAGAGGGACTAGCGGTGGAGACCCAGTACTTC.

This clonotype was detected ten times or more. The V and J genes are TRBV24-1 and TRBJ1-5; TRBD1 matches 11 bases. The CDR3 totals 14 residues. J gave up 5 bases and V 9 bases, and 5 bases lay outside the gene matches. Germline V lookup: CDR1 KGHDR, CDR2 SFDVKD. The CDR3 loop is CATGDRGVDQPQHF. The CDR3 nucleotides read TGTGCCACCGGGGACAGGGGGGTCGATCAGCCCCAGCATTTT.

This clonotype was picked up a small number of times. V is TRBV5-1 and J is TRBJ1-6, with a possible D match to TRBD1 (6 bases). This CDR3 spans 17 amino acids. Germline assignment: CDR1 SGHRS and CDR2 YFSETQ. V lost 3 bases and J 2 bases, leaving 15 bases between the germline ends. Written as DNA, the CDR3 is TGCGCCAGCAGCTCCAATCCGCGGACAGCCTATAATTCACCCCTCCACTTT. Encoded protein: CASSSNPRTAYNSPLHF.

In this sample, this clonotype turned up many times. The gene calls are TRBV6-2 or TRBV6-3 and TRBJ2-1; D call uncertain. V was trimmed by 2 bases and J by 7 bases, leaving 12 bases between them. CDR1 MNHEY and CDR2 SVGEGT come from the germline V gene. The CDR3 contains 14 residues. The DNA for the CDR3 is TGTGCCAGCAGTTACCTCATGACTGTTAATGAGCAGTTCTTC. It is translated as CASSYLMTVNEQFF.

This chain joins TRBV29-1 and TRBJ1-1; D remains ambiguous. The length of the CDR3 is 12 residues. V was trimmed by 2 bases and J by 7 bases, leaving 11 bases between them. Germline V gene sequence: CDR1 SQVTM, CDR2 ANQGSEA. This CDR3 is CSVEPTVNEAFF. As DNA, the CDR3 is TGCAGCGTTGAACCGACGGTCAATGAAGCTTTCTTT.

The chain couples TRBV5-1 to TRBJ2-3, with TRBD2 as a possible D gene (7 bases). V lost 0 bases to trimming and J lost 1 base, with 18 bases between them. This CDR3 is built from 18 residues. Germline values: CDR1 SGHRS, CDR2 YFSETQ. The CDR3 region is CASSLGRQAGAGTDTQYF. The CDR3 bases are TGCGCCAGCAGCTTGGGACGTCAGGCGGGGGCCGGCACAGATACGCAGTATTTT.

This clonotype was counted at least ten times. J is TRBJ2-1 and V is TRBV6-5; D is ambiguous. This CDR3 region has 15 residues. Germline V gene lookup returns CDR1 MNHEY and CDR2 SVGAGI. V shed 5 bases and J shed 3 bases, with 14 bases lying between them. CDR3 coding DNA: TGTGCCAGCAGTACCAATAGCCCTCTCTACAATGAGCAGTTCTTC. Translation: CASSTNSPLYNEQFF.

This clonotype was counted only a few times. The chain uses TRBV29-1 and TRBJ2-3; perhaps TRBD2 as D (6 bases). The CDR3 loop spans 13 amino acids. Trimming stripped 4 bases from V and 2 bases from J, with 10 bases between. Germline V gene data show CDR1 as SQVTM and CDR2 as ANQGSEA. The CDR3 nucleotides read TGCAGCGTTGTAAGGCGGGACACAGATACGCAGTATTTT. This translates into CSVVRRDTDTQYF.

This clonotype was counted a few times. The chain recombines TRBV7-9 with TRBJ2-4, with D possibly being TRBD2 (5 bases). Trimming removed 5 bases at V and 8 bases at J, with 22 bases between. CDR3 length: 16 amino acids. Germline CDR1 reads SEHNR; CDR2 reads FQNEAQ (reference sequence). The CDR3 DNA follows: TGTGCCAGCAGCCCTCTACAAACAGCAGCCGGGGACATTCAGTACTTC. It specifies CASSPLQTAAGDIQYF.